Each of the 18 T cell receptor beta chains below was sequenced from the same sample in a study of beta chain features in type 1 diabetes. The authors reverse transcribed all of the isolated RNA, so sequencing captured expressed TCRB transcripts. The method was immunoSEQ multiplex PCR; TCRdb's version includes in-frame clones alone and lacks a portion of them. This sample has over 700,000 clones, with around a sixth found just once. The sequenced sample was naive CD4+ T cells from blood. Receptor source: a woman younger than 30 in good health.

This clone was counted only a few times. J is TRBJ2-1 and V is TRBV7-9, with 8 bases aligning to TRBD2. V lost 0 bases to trimming and J lost 7 bases; unmatched junction nucleotides: 8. CDR1 is SEHNR, CDR2 FQNEAQ, per germline (reference sequence). This CDR3 spans 16 amino acids. The CDR3 spells CASSLAKSSGSNEQFF. The DNA of the CDR3 is TGTGCCAGCAGCTTAGCAAAATCGAGCGGGAGTAATGAGCAGTTCTTC.

There are a few counts of this clone. This sequence joins TRBV19 and TRBJ1-1, with a possible D match to TRBD1 (5 bases). The CDR3 covers 11 residues. V shed 6 bases and J shed 10 bases, with 12 bases lying between them. Germline CDR1 reads LNHDA; CDR2 reads SQIVND (reference sequence). The CDR3 DNA reads TGTGCCAGTAGCTGGACATCTACAGCTTTCTTT. Its protein product is CASSWTSTAFF.

There are a few counts of this clone. The chain links TRBV29-1 to TRBJ2-5; no reliable D call. From germline, CDR1 is SQVTM and CDR2 ANQGSEA. V was shortened by 7 bases and J by 5 bases, with 14 bases between the two germline ends. The CDR3 length is 12 residues. CDR3 loop: CSARANGETQYF. The CDR3 nucleotides are TGCAGCGCTAGGGCAAATGGGGAGACCCAGTACTTC.

The V and J genes are TRBV29-1 and TRBJ2-7; D ambiguous. Germline-derived CDR1 and CDR2 are SQVTM and ANQGSEA. This CDR3 contains 11 residues. V lost 6 bases to trimming and J lost 0 bases, with 6 bases between them. The DNA of the CDR3 is TGCAGCGTCTCAAACTCCTACGAGCAGTACTTC. Its protein is CSVSNSYEQYF.

This clone has more than one count but fewer than ten. CDR3 amino acids: CASSPHTGGGLQYF. CDR3 coding DNA: TGTGCCAGCAGTCCCCACACCGGAGGGGGCCTGCAGTACTTC. The chain has TRBV2 and TRBJ2-7, with D possibly being TRBD1 (7 bases). This CDR3 spans 14 amino acids. V was cut by 5 bases and J by 9 bases, with 20 bases left in between. The V gene's germline CDR1 is SNHLY and CDR2 FYNNEI.

This clone has only a few counts. V gene TRBV28 combines with J gene TRBJ2-7, with D possibly being TRBD1 (5 bases). This CDR3 comprises 12 residues. V dropped 5 bases and J dropped 3 bases, with 8 bases sitting between them. Germline V gene data show CDR1 as MDHEN and CDR2 as SYDVKM. For the CDR3, the DNA is TGTGCCAGCAGTGAAGGGGTCTACGAGCAGTACTTC. Protein product: CASSEGVYEQYF.

In its sample, this clone was seen a few times. V gene TRBV5-4 combines with J gene TRBJ2-3, with 7 bases fitting TRBD1. The CDR3 loop spans 15 amino acids. Germline V gene data show CDR1 as SGHNT and CDR2 as YYREEE (reference sequence). V lost 5 bases and J lost 2; bases outside the gene matches: 8. The CDR3 DNA sequence: TGTGCCAGCAGATCATCGGGACAGATCACAGATACGCAGTATTTT. Translation gives CASRSSGQITDTQYF.

The genes are TRBV9 and TRBJ2-1, with TRBD2 matching over 10 bases. The V segment lost 0 bases and the J segment 5 bases; nucleotides outside the gene matches: 5. The V gene's germline CDR1 is SGDLS and CDR2 YYNGEE. The CDR3 is 16 residues long. Here the CDR3 reads CASSVVSGRSHNEQFF. In nucleotides, the CDR3 is TGTGCCAGCAGCGTAGTTAGCGGGAGGTCCCACAATGAGCAGTTCTTC.

This sequence joins TRBV11-2 and TRBJ1-2; tentatively, D is TRBD1 (6 bases). Between the trimmed V and J ends, which lost 5 bases and 2 bases, there was a span of 12 bases. CDR1 is SGHAT, CDR2 FQNNGV, per germline. The CDR3 extends over 14 amino acids. CDR3 protein: CASSRTQGNYGYTF. In DNA form, the CDR3 reads TGTGCCAGCAGCCGTACCCAGGGGAACTATGGCTACACCTTC.

This clone showed up just once. The chain recombines TRBV20-1 with TRBJ2-2; no clear D. Germline V gene data show CDR1 as DFQATT and CDR2 as SNEGSKA (reference sequence). The CDR3 consists of 11 residues. Trimming shortened V by 3 bases and J by 6 bases, and 5 bases separated the two germline ends. CDR3 nucleotide sequence: TGCAGTGCTAGTTGGGCCGGGGAGCTGTTTTTT. Amino acids: CSASWAGELFF.

The rearrangement uses TRBV7-2 and TRBJ2-3; no definite D call. The CDR3 has 15 amino acids. Per the germline V gene, CDR1 is SGHTA and CDR2 is FQGNSA. Trimming left V 2 bases short and J 1 base short, with 10 bases between. In DNA form, the CDR3 reads TGTGCCAGCAGCTTAAAAGGAACTCGCACAGATACGCAGTATTTT. It encodes CASSLKGTRTDTQYF.

V usage is TRBV10-3 and J usage is TRBJ2-5; D uncertain. Germline V gene sequence: CDR1 ENHRY, CDR2 SYGVKD. CDR3 length equals 15 residues. V lost 5 bases and J 0 bases, leaving 13 bases between the germline ends. CDR3 coding DNA: TGTGCCATCAGTCCCTCGACCGGGTACCAAGAGACCCAGTACTTC. The encoded protein is CAISPSTGYQETQYF.

This clone was detected only a few times. The chain links TRBV10-3 to TRBJ2-7, with D perhaps being TRBD1 or TRBD2 (6 bases each). CDR1 and CDR2 from the germline V gene are ENHRY and SYGVKD. The CDR3 has 14 residues. The V and J ends lost 6 bases and 8 bases respectively, with 20 bases between them. CDR3: CAIRPEGRGDKQYF. Here the CDR3 DNA reads TGTGCCATCAGACCCGAAGGTAGGGGGGATAAGCAGTACTTC.

The chain carries TRBV10-2 and TRBJ2-2; 8 bases align to TRBD2. V lost 5 bases and J lost 7; bases outside the gene matches: 6. Germline V gives CDR1 WSHSY, CDR2 SAAADI. This CDR3 region has 14 residues. CDR3 DNA sequence: TGCGCCAGCAGTCCAGCGGGAGAGAACGGGGAGCTGTTTTTT. Translated, it gives CASSPAGENGELFF.

This clone was recorded a few times. The J gene is TRBJ2-3, the V gene TRBV28, with D possibly matching TRBD1 (6 bases). The CDR3 runs 14 residues. Per germline, CDR1 MDHEN and CDR2 SYDVKM. Deletions cut 6 bases from V and 2 bases from J, with 12 bases between. In nucleotides, the CDR3 is TGTGCCAGCAGGGGGGCAATTATCACAGATACGCAGTATTTT. The encoded protein is CASRGAIITDTQYF. Supplemented by reference TRBV28 and TRBJ2-3, the full variable domain reads DVKVTQSSRYLVKRTGEKVFLECVQDMDHENMFWYRQDPGLGLRLIYFSYDVKMKEKGDIPEGYSVSREKKERFSLILESASTNQTSMYLCASRGAIITDTQYFGPGTRLTVL.

In its sample, this clone was seen a few times. The V and J genes are TRBV7-3 and TRBJ2-2; D possibly corresponds to TRBD1 (6 bases). CDR1 and CDR2 (germline): SGHTA, FQGTGA. The V gene lost 5 bases and the J gene lost 3 bases, with 10 bases spanning the gap. CDR3 length equals 14 residues. CDR3 loop: CASSTWGHTGELFF. CDR3 in DNA: TGTGCCAGCAGCACCTGGGGGCACACCGGGGAGCTGTTTTTT.

This clone appeared a few times. The V and J genes are TRBV7-6 and TRBJ2-6; the D is unclear. V lost 2 bases to trimming and J lost 4 bases, with 3 bases between them. The V gene's germline CDR1 is SGHVS and CDR2 FNYEAQ. The CDR3 is 13 residues long. In DNA form, the CDR3 reads TGTGCCAGCAGCTTACAAGGGGCCAACGTCCTGACTTTC. This encodes CASSLQGANVLTF.

This clone has only a few counts. This chain joins TRBV5-4 and TRBJ2-7; 8 positions agree with TRBD1. CDR1 is SGHNT, CDR2 YYREEE, per germline (reference sequence). This CDR3 is 16 amino acids long. V was clipped by 4 bases and J by 0 bases; unmatched bases: 9. DNA of the CDR3: TGTGCCAGCAGCCCAGGCCGGACAGGGAGCTCCTACGAGCAGTACTTC. It codes for CASSPGRTGSSYEQYF.